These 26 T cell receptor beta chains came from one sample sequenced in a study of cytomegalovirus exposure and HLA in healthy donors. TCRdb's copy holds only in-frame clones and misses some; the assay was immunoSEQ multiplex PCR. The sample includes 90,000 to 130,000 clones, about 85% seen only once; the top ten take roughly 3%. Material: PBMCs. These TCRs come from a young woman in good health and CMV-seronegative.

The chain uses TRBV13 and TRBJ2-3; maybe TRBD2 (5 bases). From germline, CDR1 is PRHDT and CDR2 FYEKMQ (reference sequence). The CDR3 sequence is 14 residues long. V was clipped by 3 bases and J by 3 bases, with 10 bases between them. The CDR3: CASSLRRRTDTQYF. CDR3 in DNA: TGTGCCAGCAGCTTGAGAAGGAGGACAGATACGCAGTATTTT.

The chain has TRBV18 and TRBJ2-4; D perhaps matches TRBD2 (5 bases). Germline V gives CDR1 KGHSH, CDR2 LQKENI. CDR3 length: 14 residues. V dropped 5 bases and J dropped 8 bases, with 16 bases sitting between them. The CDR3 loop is CASSGQLVGDIQYF. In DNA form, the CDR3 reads TGTGCCAGCTCAGGGCAGCTTGTCGGGGACATTCAGTACTTC.

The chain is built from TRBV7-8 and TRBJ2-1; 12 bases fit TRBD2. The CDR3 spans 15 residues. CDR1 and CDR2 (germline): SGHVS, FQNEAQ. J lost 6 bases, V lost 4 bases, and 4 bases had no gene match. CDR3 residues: CASSSLAGGRNEQFF. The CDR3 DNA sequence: TGTGCCAGCAGCTCCCTAGCGGGGGGGCGCAATGAGCAGTTCTTC.

CDR3 DNA sequence: TGTGCCAGCAGCTTATCCTCGGCGGGGGCCCACGAGCAGTACTTC. Residues: CASSLSSAGAHEQYF. This chain uses TRBV11-2 with TRBJ2-7; D might be TRBD2 (7 bases). V was trimmed by 2 bases and J by 5 bases, leaving 16 bases between them. This CDR3 has 15 residues. Looked up from germline, CDR1 is SGHAT and CDR2 is FQNNGV.

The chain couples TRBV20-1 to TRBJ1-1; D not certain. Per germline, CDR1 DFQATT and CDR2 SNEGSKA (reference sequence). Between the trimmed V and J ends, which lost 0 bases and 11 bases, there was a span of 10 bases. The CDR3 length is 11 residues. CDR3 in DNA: TGCAGTGCTAGAGATACCCCCGGGGCTTTCTTT. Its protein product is CSARDTPGAFF.

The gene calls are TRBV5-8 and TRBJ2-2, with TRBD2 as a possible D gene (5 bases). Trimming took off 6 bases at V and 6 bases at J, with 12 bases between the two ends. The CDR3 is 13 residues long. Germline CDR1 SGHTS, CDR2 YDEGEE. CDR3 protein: CASNGLTPGELFF. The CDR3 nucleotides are TGTGCCAGCAACGGACTGACCCCCGGGGAGCTGTTTTTT.

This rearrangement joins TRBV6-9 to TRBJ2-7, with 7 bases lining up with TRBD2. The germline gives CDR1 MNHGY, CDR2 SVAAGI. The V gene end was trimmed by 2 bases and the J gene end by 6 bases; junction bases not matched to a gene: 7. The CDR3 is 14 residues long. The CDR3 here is CASSYHLGRGEQYF. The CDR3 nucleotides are TGTGCCAGCAGTTATCATTTAGGGAGGGGCGAGCAGTACTTC.

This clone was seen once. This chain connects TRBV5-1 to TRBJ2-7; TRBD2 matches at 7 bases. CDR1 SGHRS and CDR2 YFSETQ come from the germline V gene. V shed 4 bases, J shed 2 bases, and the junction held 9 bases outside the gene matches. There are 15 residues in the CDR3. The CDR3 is CASSPEWRGTYEQYF. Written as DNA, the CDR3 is TGCGCCAGCAGCCCTGAGTGGCGGGGGACCTACGAGCAGTACTTC.

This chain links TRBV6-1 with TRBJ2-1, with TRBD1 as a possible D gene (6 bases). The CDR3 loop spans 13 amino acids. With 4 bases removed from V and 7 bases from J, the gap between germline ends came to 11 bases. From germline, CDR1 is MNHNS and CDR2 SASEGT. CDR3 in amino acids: CASSGQGSNEQFF. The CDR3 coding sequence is TGTGCCAGCAGTGGGCAGGGGTCGAATGAGCAGTTCTTC.

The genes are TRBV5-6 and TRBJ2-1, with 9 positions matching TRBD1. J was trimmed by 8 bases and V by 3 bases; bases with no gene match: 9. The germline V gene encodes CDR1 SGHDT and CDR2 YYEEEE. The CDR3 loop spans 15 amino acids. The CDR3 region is CASSSAGQGGDEQFF. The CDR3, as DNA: TGTGCCAGCAGCTCCGCGGGACAGGGAGGCGATGAGCAGTTCTTC.

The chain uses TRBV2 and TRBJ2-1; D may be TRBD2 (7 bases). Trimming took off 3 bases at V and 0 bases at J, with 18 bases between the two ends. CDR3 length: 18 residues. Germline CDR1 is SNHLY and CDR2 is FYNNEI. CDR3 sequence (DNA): TGTGCCAGCAGTGATATTATCGGGGGGCTGAGCTCCTACAATGAGCAGTTCTTC. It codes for CASSDIIGGLSSYNEQFF.

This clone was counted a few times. CDR3 bases: TGTGCCAGCAGCCGACTAGCGGGGAGTCGAGATACGCAGTATTTT. Translating gives CASSRLAGSRDTQYF. This sequence joins TRBV6-5 and TRBJ2-3; 11 positions agree with TRBD2. J lost 5 bases, V lost 6 bases, and 7 bases had no gene match. The CDR3 covers 15 residues. The germline V gene has CDR1 MNHEY and CDR2 SVGAGI.

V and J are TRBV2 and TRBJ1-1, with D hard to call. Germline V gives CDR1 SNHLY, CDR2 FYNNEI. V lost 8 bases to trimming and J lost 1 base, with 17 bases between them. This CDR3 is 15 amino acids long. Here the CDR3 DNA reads TGTGCCAGCGAAGTCTGGCCATCGGGGAACACTGAAGCTTTCTTT. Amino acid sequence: CASEVWPSGNTEAFF.

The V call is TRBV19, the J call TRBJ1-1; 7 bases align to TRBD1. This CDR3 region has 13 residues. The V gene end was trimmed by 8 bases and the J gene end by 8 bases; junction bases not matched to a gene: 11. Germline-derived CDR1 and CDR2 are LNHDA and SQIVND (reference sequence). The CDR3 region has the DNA TGTGCCAGTTTTGGACGAGGACAGGCCGAAGCTTTCTTT. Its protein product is CASFGRGQAEAFF. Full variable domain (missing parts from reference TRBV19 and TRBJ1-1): DGGITQSPKYLFRKEGQNVTLSCEQNLNHDAMYWYRQDPGQGLRLIYYSQIVNDFQKGDIAEGYSVSREKKESFPLTVTSAQKNPTAFYLCASFGRGQAEAFFGQGTRLTVV.

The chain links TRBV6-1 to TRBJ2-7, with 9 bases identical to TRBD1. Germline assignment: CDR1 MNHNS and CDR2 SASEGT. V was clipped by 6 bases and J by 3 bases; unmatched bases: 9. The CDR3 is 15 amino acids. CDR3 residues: CASRNTGTGFYEQYF. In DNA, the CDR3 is TGTGCCAGCAGAAATACCGGGACAGGGTTCTACGAGCAGTACTTC.

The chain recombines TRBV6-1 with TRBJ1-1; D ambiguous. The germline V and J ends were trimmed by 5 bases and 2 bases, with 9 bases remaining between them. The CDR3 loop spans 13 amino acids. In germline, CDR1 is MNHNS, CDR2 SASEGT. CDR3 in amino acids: CASSRTGNTEAFF. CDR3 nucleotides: TGTGCCAGCAGTCGGACGGGAAACACTGAAGCTTTCTTT.

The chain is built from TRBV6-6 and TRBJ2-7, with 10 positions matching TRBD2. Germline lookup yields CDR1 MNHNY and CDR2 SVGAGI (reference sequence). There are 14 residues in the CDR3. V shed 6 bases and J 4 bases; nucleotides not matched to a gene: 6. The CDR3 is CASSWTSGVYEQYF. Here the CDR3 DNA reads TGTGCCAGCAGCTGGACTAGCGGAGTTTACGAGCAGTACTTC.

The CDR3 loop is CASSLIGEGKLFF. In nucleotides, the CDR3 is TGTGCCAGCAGCTTGATTGGCGAGGGAAAACTGTTTTTT. This chain links TRBV7-8 with TRBJ1-4, with D hard to call. This CDR3 comprises 13 residues. V shed 3 bases and J shed 10 bases, with 12 bases lying between them. Germline loops: CDR1 SGHVS, CDR2 FQNEAQ.

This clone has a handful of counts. The DNA of the CDR3 is TGCGCCAGCGGCTCGGGGGGTAGCACAGATACGCAGTATTTT. It encodes CASGSGGSTDTQYF. The J gene is TRBJ2-3, the V gene TRBV23-1, with 7 bases identical to TRBD2. TRBV23-1 is sorted into the ORF group, with uncertain function. This CDR3 region has 14 residues. V lost 8 bases, J lost 0 bases, and 5 bases stayed unmatched.

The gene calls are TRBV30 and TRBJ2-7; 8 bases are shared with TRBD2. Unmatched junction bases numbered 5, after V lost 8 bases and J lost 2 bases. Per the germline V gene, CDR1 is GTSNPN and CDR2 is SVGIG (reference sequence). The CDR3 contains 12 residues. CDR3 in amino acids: CALAGAPYEQYF. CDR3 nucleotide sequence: TGTGCCCTAGCGGGCGCTCCCTACGAGCAGTACTTC.

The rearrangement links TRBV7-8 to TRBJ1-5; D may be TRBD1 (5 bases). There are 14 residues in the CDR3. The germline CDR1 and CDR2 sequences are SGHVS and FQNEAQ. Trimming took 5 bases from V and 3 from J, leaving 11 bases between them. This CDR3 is CASSPQGTNQPQHF. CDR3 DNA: TGTGCCAGCAGCCCTCAGGGAACCAATCAGCCCCAGCATTTT.

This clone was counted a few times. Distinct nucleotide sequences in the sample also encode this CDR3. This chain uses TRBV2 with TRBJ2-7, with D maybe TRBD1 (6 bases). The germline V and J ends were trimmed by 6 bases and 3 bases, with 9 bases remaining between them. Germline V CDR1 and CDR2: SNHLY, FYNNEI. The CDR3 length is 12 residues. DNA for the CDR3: TGTGCCAGCAGAGGACAGAGCTACGAGCAGTACTTC. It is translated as CASRGQSYEQYF.

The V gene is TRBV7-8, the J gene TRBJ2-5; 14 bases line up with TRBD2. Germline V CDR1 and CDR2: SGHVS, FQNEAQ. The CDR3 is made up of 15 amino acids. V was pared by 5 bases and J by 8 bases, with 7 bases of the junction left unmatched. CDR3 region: CASSQGTSGGFTQYF. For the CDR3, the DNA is TGTGCCAGCAGCCAGGGGACTAGCGGGGGATTTACCCAGTACTTC.

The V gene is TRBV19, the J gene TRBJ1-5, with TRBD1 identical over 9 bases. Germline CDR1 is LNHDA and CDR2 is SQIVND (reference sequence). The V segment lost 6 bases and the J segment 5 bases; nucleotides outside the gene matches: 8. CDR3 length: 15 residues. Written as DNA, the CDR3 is TGTGCCAGTAGCTCCACCGGGACAGGGTATCAGCCCCAGCATTTT. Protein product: CASSSTGTGYQPQHF.

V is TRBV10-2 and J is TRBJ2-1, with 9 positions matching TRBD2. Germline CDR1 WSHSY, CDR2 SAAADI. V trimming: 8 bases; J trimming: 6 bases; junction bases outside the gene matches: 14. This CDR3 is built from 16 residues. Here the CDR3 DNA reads TGCGCCAGCCGCGGGGGGGGCAGGGTGCCGTCCAATGAGCAGTTCTTC. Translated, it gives CASRGGGRVPSNEQFF.

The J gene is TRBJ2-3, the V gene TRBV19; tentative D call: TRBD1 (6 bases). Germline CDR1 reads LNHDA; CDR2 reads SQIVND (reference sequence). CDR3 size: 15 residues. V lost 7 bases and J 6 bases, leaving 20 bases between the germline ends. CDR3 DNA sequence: TGTGCCAGTACCTTTTATGGACAGCCGCGGGATACGCAGTATTTT. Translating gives CASTFYGQPRDTQYF.